The T cell receptor (beta chain) described here comes from a study of T cells of healthy individuals. In this sample, this clonotype turned up a few times. The germline V gene encodes CDR1 MDHEN and CDR2 SYDVKM. Trimming cost V 2 bases and J 7 bases, with 15 bases left between them. The CDR3 contains 15 residues. Each CDR3 protein gets one entry after TCRdb re-called the 5' RACE reads with MiXCR. The sample has around 100,000 distinct CDR3 sequences; 15% to 20% are singletons. The chain combines TRBV28 with TRBJ2-1; D is perhaps TRBD1 (6 bases). The clonotype originates from a human donor in good health. The CDR3 reads CASSLIPGDGNEQFF. DNA for the CDR3: TGTGCCAGCAGTTTAATTCCAGGGGATGGAAATGAGCAGTTCTTC.